This is a list of T cell receptor beta chains from one sample in a study of cytomegalovirus exposure and HLA in healthy donors. Here immunoSEQ multiplex PCR was the method, and the copy in TCRdb shows in-frame clones only, minus some. The top ten clones hold 0.71% of a sample with fewer than 250,000 clones, 75% to 90% of them seen once. Material: PBMCs. These receptors all come from a boy aged 2 to 10 in good health and CMV-seronegative. The CDR3 runs from the conserved cysteine through the conserved F or W. Each record gives: V gene, J gene, D gene, clone size, CDR3 length, CDR3 DNA, CDR3 protein. A D gene is named only where the DNA matches it firmly. The size of a clone is reported for some rows only, either as once, few or many, or as a class for expanded clones.

TRBV6-1	TRBJ2-7	TRBD1	.	13	TGTGCCAGCATTTGGGACAGGGGCTACGAGCAGTACTTC	CASIWDRGYEQYF
TRBV9	TRBJ2-5	.	.	13	TGTGCCAGCAGCGTTAGGGGTCCGGAGACCCAGTACTTC	CASSVRGPETQYF
TRBV5-5	TRBJ2-7	.	few	14	TGTGCCAGCAGCTTCGCCGCTTCCGGCAGGGAGCAGTACTTC	CASSFAASGREQYF
TRBV19	TRBJ2-1	TRBD2	.	15	TGTGCCAGTAACTCCGCGCGGGGGGCCCCTAATGAGCAGTTCTTC	CASNSARGAPNEQFF
TRBV2	TRBJ2-5	TRBD1	.	14	TGTGCCAGCAGGGCCGGGACAGGGAGAGAGACCCAGTACTTC	CASRAGTGRETQYF
TRBV30	TRBJ1-5	.	.	15	TGTGCCTGGAGTGTATCTTCGGGGGGCAATCAGCCCCAGCATTTT	CAWSVSSGGNQPQHF
TRBV27	TRBJ2-1	TRBD2	.	16	TGTGCCAGCACTTCCCTTAGCGGGGGGGCCTACAATGAGCAGTTCTTC	CASTSLSGGAYNEQFF
TRBV5-4	TRBJ1-2	TRBD1	.	14	TGTGCCAGCAGCAACACAGGGGGCTCTTATGGCTACACCTTC	CASSNTGGSYGYTF
TRBV5-4	TRBJ2-2	TRBD2	once	17	TGTGCCAGCAGCTCGGCTTTGGGAGGGGTGGACACCGGGGAGCTGTTTTTT	CASSSALGGVDTGELFF
TRBV2	TRBJ2-2	TRBD2	.	16	TGTGCCAGCAGTTTACTAGCGGGAGGGGACACCGGGGAGCTGTTTTTT	CASSLLAGGDTGELFF
TRBV6-5	TRBJ2-7	TRBD2	.	15	TGTGCCAGCAGTTACGGACTAGCGGGTTCCTACGAGCAGTACTTC	CASSYGLAGSYEQYF
TRBV5-8	TRBJ2-1	TRBD2	.	15	TGTGCCAGCAGCTCAGTTCCAGCGGGAGGCAATGAGCAGTTCTTC	CASSSVPAGGNEQFF
TRBV11-2	TRBJ2-5	TRBD2	.	17	TGTGCCAGCAGCTTAAGGGGACCGACTAGCGGGACTGAGACCCAGTACTTC	CASSLRGPTSGTETQYF
TRBV7-8	TRBJ1-5	.	.	15	TGTGCCAGCAGCCAGGACAGCCTGAGCAATCAGCCCCAGCATTTT	CASSQDSLSNQPQHF
TRBV7-6	TRBJ2-3	.	few	16	TGTGCCAGCAGCTTAAGGGCGGGGTTGAATACAGATACGCAGTATTTT	CASSLRAGLNTDTQYF
TRBV23-1	TRBJ2-1	TRBD2	.	13	TGCGCCTCAAGGGGGACTAGCGCCAATGAGCAGTTCTTC	CASRGTSANEQFF
TRBV18	TRBJ2-3	.	.	15	TGTGCCAGCTCTGGTTCGGCCCCGGGGGCAGATACGCAGTATTTT	CASSGSAPGADTQYF
TRBV9	TRBJ1-2	TRBD1	.	16	TGTGCCAGCAGCGCCCGAGGCGTTACAGGGGGCTATGGCTACACCTTC	CASSARGVTGGYGYTF
TRBV2	TRBJ2-3	.	.	13	TGTGCCAGCAGTGGGCCCCGGGCAGATACGCAGTATTTT	CASSGPRADTQYF
TRBV6-1	TRBJ2-1	.	.	12	TGTGCCAGCACCCTTGTCGGCAATGAGCAGTTCTTC	CASTLVGNEQFF
TRBV5-1	TRBJ2-3	TRBD1	.	21	TGCGCCAGCAGCTCTCCAACGACAGGGGGCGCGGATAATGGCGGCACAGATACGCAGTATTTT	CASSSPTTGGADNGGTDTQYF
TRBV4-1	TRBJ1-6	.	.	18	TGCGCCAGCAGCCAGACCGGCGGGGCGAGCTCCTATAATTCACCCCTCCACTTT	CASSQTGGASSYNSPLHF
TRBV7-2	TRBJ2-3	.	.	14	TGTGCCAGCAGCTCGGGACACAGCACAGATACGCAGTATTTT	CASSSGHSTDTQYF
TRBV5-1	TRBJ2-7	.	.	15	TGCGCCAGCAGCACCGAGGGCGGGACCCCACGGGAGCAGTACTTC	CASSTEGGTPREQYF
TRBV27	TRBJ2-1	TRBD2	.	16	TGTGCCAGCAGTTTAACCGGGACTAGCGGGAGGAGTGAGCAGTTCTTC	CASSLTGTSGRSEQFF
TRBV7-9	TRBJ2-1	.	.	15	TGTGCCAGCAGTACCATCCCGGGGTCCTACAATGAGCAGTTCTTC	CASSTIPGSYNEQFF
TRBV28	TRBJ2-3	TRBD2	.	15	TGTGCCAGCAGTTTGGGTAGCGGGAGGAGAGATACGCAGTATTTT	CASSLGSGRRDTQYF
TRBV6-1	TRBJ2-7	.	.	14	TGTGCCAGCAGTGGCGGAATGAGCTCCTACGAGCAGTACTTC	CASSGGMSSYEQYF
TRBV4-1	TRBJ2-1	.	.	11	TGCGCCAGCAGCCAAGACAGAGAGCAGTTCTTC	CASSQDREQFF
TRBV19	TRBJ2-7	TRBD2	.	14	TGTGCCAGTAGTACGGGCGGGAGATACAACGAGCAGTACTTC	CASSTGGRYNEQYF
TRBV11-2	TRBJ2-2	.	once	16	TGTGCCAGCACCGGACCGTGGACACAAGTCACCGGGGAGCTGTTTTTT	CASTGPWTQVTGELFF
TRBV25-1	TRBJ2-3	TRBD1	few	15	TGTGCCAGCTCATCCGGGACAGGGGAGGTAGATACGCAGTATTTT	CASSSGTGEVDTQYF
TRBV11-2	TRBJ2-3	.	.	16	TGTGCCAGCACCCAGCCCGGGGGGCTGGGCACAGATACGCAGTATTTT	CASTQPGGLGTDTQYF
TRBV7-8	TRBJ1-2	.	.	16	TGTGCCAGCAGCTTAGGGCCCCAGGGAGGCCTCTATGGCTACACCTTC	CASSLGPQGGLYGYTF
TRBV5-1	TRBJ2-3	.	.	12	TGCGCCAGCAGCTCCAACACAGATACGCAGTATTTT	CASSSNTDTQYF
TRBV4-1	TRBJ2-1	TRBD2	.	15	TGCGCCAGCAGATCTAGCGGGGAGCCCTACAATGAGCAGTTCTTC	CASRSSGEPYNEQFF
TRBV2	TRBJ2-5	.	.	15	TGTGCCAGCAGTGATGGGGTGTTGGGGCACGGGACCCAGTACTTC	CASSDGVLGHGTQYF
TRBV9	TRBJ2-1	TRBD2	.	17	TGTGCCAGCAGCGATAGATCCGGGACTAGCGGGTACAATGAGCAGTTCTTC	CASSDRSGTSGYNEQFF
TRBV6-1	TRBJ1-2	TRBD1	.	12	TGTGCCGGTTCGGACAGGGAGGATGGCTACACCTTC	CAGSDREDGYTF
TRBV19	TRBJ2-7	TRBD1	.	13	TGTGCCAGTAGTTTACGCAGGGGGTACGAGCAGTACTTC	CASSLRRGYEQYF
TRBV2	TRBJ1-5	.	.	15	TGTGCCAGCGGAGGGAGGGGCGATAGCAATCAGCCCCAGCATTTT	CASGGRGDSNQPQHF
TRBV7-2	TRBJ2-7	TRBD2	.	15	TGTGCCAGCAGCCCCAGTCTAGCGGGAGGTCATGAGCAGTACTTC	CASSPSLAGGHEQYF
TRBV5-4	TRBJ2-1	TRBD1	.	13	TGTGCCAGCAGCTCCCAGGGGGCTGGAGAGCAGTTCTTC	CASSSQGAGEQFF
TRBV7-8	TRBJ2-7	TRBD2	once	16	TGTGCCAGCAGCCCCTTGGCGTCGGCGGGGGGCTACGAGCAGTACTTC	CASSPLASAGGYEQYF
TRBV6-5	TRBJ1-2	.	.	13	TGTGCCAGCAGTTACGGGGGGGGCTATGGCTACACCTTC	CASSYGGGYGYTF
TRBV7-9	TRBJ2-1	TRBD2	once	15	TGTGCCAGCAGCCTGAGCGGGGATTCCTACAATGAGCAGTTCTTC	CASSLSGDSYNEQFF
TRBV4-1	TRBJ1-1	.	.	15	TGCGCCAGCAGCCGCGGGACCGGGGGAAAGACTGAAGCTTTCTTT	CASSRGTGGKTEAFF
TRBV6-5	TRBJ1-2	TRBD1	.	15	TGTGCCAGCAGTTACTTGAGGGACAGGGTCGGTGGCTACACCTTC	CASSYLRDRVGGYTF
TRBV7-2	TRBJ2-7	.	few	14	TGTGCCAGCAGCCCTCAGACTGGAAAGTACGAGCAGTACTTC	CASSPQTGKYEQYF
TRBV29-1	TRBJ1-1	.	once	13	TGCAGCGTTGGATTCGGGTTAGGGGCGGAAGCTTTCTTT	CSVGFGLGAEAFF
TRBV19	TRBJ1-2	.	.	13	TGTGCCAGTAGCCCAGAGACAGGCTATGGCTACACCTTC	CASSPETGYGYTF
TRBV7-6	TRBJ2-7	.	once	17	TGTGCCAGCAGCTTACCGGAGGGTTCCGGATTGACCTACGAGCAGTACTTC	CASSLPEGSGLTYEQYF
TRBV6-5	TRBJ1-5	.	.	12	TGTGCCAGCAGTGATTACAGTCGGGGCCAGCATTTT	CASSDYSRGQHF
TRBV2	TRBJ2-2	TRBD1	.	15	TGTGCCAGCAGTAGACGGACAGGGGGAACCGGGGAGCTGTTTTTT	CASSRRTGGTGELFF